Listed below are T cell receptor beta chains from one sample, sequenced in a study of response to subunit inactivated influenza vaccine. TCRdb processed the RT-PCR reads anew with MiXCR; each CDR3 protein has one entry. The table includes a few hundred thousand distinct CDR3 sequences, around 15% detected once. Specimen: PBMCs from blood, collected approximately 13 days after vaccination. The receptor set was obtained from a man aged 50 to 60 who received an inactivated influenza vaccine. Each CDR3 is given with its conserved first and last residue. The D gene is left open where the match is weak. Size values are once, few and many counts, or a class for expanded clones, and some rows have none.

J: TRBJ2-1
size: NA
D: NA
V: TRBV6-2/TRBV6-3
DNA: TGTGCCAGCAGTTTGTCGACAGACCTGAAAGCCCGGGGGCCCTACAATGAGCAGTTCTTC
CDR3: CASSLSTDLKARGPYNEQFF

J: TRBJ2-1
size: many
D: TRBD2
V: TRBV7-9
DNA: TGTGCCAGCAGCATTACCCAGCGGGGGGGCTACAATGAGCAGTTCTTC
CDR3: CASSITQRGGYNEQFF

J: TRBJ2-7
size: few
D: TRBD2
V: TRBV5-1
DNA: TGCGCCAGCAGCGTAACTAGCGATTCCTCTTACGAGCAGTACTTC
CDR3: CASSVTSDSSYEQYF

J: TRBJ1-5
size: few
D: NA
V: TRBV4-2
DNA: TGTGCCAGCAGCCAAGAAGGGGCAGTTTATCAGCCCCAGCATTTT
CDR3: CASSQEGAVYQPQHF

J: TRBJ1-1
size: few
D: NA
V: TRBV5-1
DNA: TGTGCCAGCAGTTTATTTACAGGGAACACTGAAGCTTTCTTT
CDR3: CASSLFTGNTEAFF

J: TRBJ2-1
size: few
D: NA
V: TRBV12-5
DNA: TGTGCTAGTGGTCGTAGCGGTTTTTACAATGAGCAGTTCTTC
CDR3: CASGRSGFYNEQFF

J: TRBJ2-7
size: NA
D: TRBD2
V: TRBV2
DNA: TGTGCCAGCAAGGGATTAGCGGGCCCCTACGAGCAGTACTTC
CDR3: CASKGLAGPYEQYF

J: TRBJ2-3
size: NA
D: NA
V: TRBV7-3
DNA: TGTGCCAGCAGCGCCGGATCATCCAGGTTCACAGATACGCAGTATTTT
CDR3: CASSAGSSRFTDTQYF

J: TRBJ2-2
size: many
D: NA
V: TRBV6-1
DNA: TGTGCCAGCAGTGCAGGGGGGACCGGGGAGCTGTTTTTT
CDR3: CASSAGGTGELFF

J: TRBJ2-7
size: many
D: TRBD2
V: TRBV15
DNA: TGTGCCACCAGCAGAGAGTCTAGCGGCACCTACGAGCAGTACTTC
CDR3: CATSRESSGTYEQYF

J: TRBJ1-4
size: few
D: TRBD1
V: TRBV4-1
DNA: TGCGCCAGCAGCCTCTTACAGGGGGCCCCATTCCAACTGTTTTTT
CDR3: CASSLLQGAPFQLFF

J: TRBJ1-5
size: NA
D: NA
V: TRBV19
DNA: TGTGCCAGTAACGGGCAGGGCGTATATCAGCCCCAGCATTTT
CDR3: CASNGQGVYQPQHF

J: TRBJ2-3
size: NA
D: NA
V: TRBV27
DNA: TGTGCCAGCAACAGTAGACCCACAGATACGCAGTATTTT
CDR3: CASNSRPTDTQYF

J: TRBJ1-1
size: NA
D: TRBD1
V: TRBV25-1
DNA: TGTGCCAGCAGTGACCACAGGGGGCGGATCGGCACTGAAGCTTTCTTT
CDR3: CASSDHRGRIGTEAFF

J: TRBJ1-1
size: few
D: TRBD1
V: TRBV29-1
DNA: TGCAGCGGCACCGGACAGGGAGGGACTGAAGCTTTCTTT
CDR3: CSGTGQGGTEAFF

J: TRBJ2-7
size: NA
D: NA
V: TRBV5-5
DNA: TGTGCCAGCAGCAGACTTCCCGGCGAGCAGTACTTC
CDR3: CASSRLPGEQYF

J: TRBJ2-1
size: NA
D: TRBD2
V: TRBV7-9
DNA: TGTGCCAGCAGCTCCCCCCTAGCGGGAATCAATGAGCAGTTCTTC
CDR3: CASSSPLAGINEQFF

J: TRBJ2-3
size: few
D: NA
V: TRBV30
DNA: TGTGCCTGGAGTGTAGCTCTGGGCACAGATACGCAGTATTTT
CDR3: CAWSVALGTDTQYF

J: TRBJ2-2
size: NA
D: NA
V: TRBV25-1
DNA: TGTGCCAGCAGTGATCACAGGGTGGGGACCGGGGAGCTGTTTTTT
CDR3: CASSDHRVGTGELFF

J: TRBJ2-5
size: many
D: TRBD2
V: TRBV5-1
DNA: TGCGCCAGCAGCGCGGGGGGAGAGACCCAGTACTTC
CDR3: CASSAGGETQYF

J: TRBJ2-2
size: many
D: NA
V: TRBV2
DNA: TGTGCCAGCAACGAGGGGCGGAACACCGGGGAGCTGTTTTTT
CDR3: CASNEGRNTGELFF

J: TRBJ1-2
size: few
D: NA
V: TRBV5-4
DNA: TGTGCCAGCAGCTTGGGCACCACTAACTATGGCTACACCTTC
CDR3: CASSLGTTNYGYTF

J: TRBJ2-3
size: few
D: TRBD2
V: TRBV12-3/TRBV12-4
DNA: TGTGCCAGCAGCCTGACTAGCGGGAAGGATACGCAGTATTTT
CDR3: CASSLTSGKDTQYF

J: TRBJ2-5
size: few
D: NA
V: TRBV12-5
DNA: TGTGCTAGTGGTTTCGGGGGACAGCAAGAGACCCAGTACTTC
CDR3: CASGFGGQQETQYF

J: TRBJ2-4
size: many
D: NA
V: TRBV28
DNA: TGTGCCAGCAGCTCCGGACAGTTAGCCAAAAACATTCAGTACTTC
CDR3: CASSSGQLAKNIQYF

J: TRBJ1-2
size: NA
D: NA
V: TRBV3-1
DNA: TGTGCCAGCAGCCTAAGGGCATCAGGGGCCTTCGGCTACACCTTC
CDR3: CASSLRASGAFGYTF

J: TRBJ2-3
size: NA
D: NA
V: TRBV5-1
DNA: TGCGCCAGCTACGGAATGTCCACCGGGGCCTTGACAGATACGCAGTATTTT
CDR3: CASYGMSTGALTDTQYF

J: TRBJ2-6
size: NA
D: NA
V: TRBV12-3/TRBV12-4
DNA: TGTGCCAGCAGTACCACAACAGGGCCCGGGGCCAACGTCCTGACTTTC
CDR3: CASSTTTGPGANVLTF

J: TRBJ2-1
size: many
D: NA
V: TRBV4-3
DNA: TGTGCCAGCAGCCAGGACAGAAGCTCCTACAATGAGCAGTTCTTC
CDR3: CASSQDRSSYNEQFF

J: TRBJ2-7
size: NA
D: NA
V: TRBV15
DNA: TGTGCCACCAGCAACAACCGGGCCATGCAGCACTTC
CDR3: CATSNNRAMQHF

J: TRBJ1-5
size: many
D: NA
V: TRBV4-3
DNA: TGCGCCAGCAGCCAAGAAGCGCAGGGGCGGAATCAGCCCCAGCATTTT
CDR3: CASSQEAQGRNQPQHF

J: TRBJ1-4
size: NA
D: NA
V: TRBV7-3
DNA: TGTGCCAGCAGCTCCGGGAAGGTTGAAAAACTGTTTTTT
CDR3: CASSSGKVEKLFF

J: TRBJ2-3
size: NA
D: NA
V: TRBV4-3
DNA: TGCGCCAGCAGCCAAGAACCCCCTCGACAGGCGTCTCTCTACACAGATACGCAGTATTTT
CDR3: CASSQEPPRQASLYTDTQYF

J: TRBJ2-2
size: few
D: NA
V: TRBV29-1
DNA: TGCAGCGCCCGACAGGTTCCCGGGGAGCTGTTTTTT
CDR3: CSARQVPGELFF

J: TRBJ1-6
size: many
D: NA
V: TRBV7-2
DNA: TGTGCCAGCAGCTTAAGGCAGGACAATTCACCCCTCCACTTT
CDR3: CASSLRQDNSPLHF

J: TRBJ2-1
size: NA
D: TRBD1
V: TRBV10-2
DNA: TGCGCCAGCACCCGGACAGGGGCCAATTTTATCTACAATGAGCAGTTCTTC
CDR3: CASTRTGANFIYNEQFF

J: TRBJ1-1
size: many
D: TRBD1
V: TRBV5-1
DNA: TGCGCCAGCAGCTCCCCTGATACCAGGGGGAAGGCACAAGCTTTCTTT
CDR3: CASSSPDTRGKAQAFF

J: TRBJ2-1
size: few
D: TRBD1
V: TRBV5-6
DNA: TGTGCCAGCAGTTCCAGGGGGCCTGAGCAGTTCTTC
CDR3: CASSSRGPEQFF

J: TRBJ2-5
size: few
D: NA
V: TRBV4-3
DNA: TGCGCCAGCAGCCAAGATTCTGCCGGGGCGGCATTCGGGGAGACCCAGTACTTC
CDR3: CASSQDSAGAAFGETQYF

J: TRBJ2-7
size: few
D: TRBD2
V: TRBV20-1
DNA: TGCAGTGCTAGAGGCGGACTAGCGGGGGGGGTACACGAGCAGTACTTC
CDR3: CSARGGLAGGVHEQYF

J: TRBJ1-2
size: NA
D: NA
V: TRBV3-1
DNA: TGTGCCAGCAGCTTTGTGAATGGCTACACCTTC
CDR3: CASSFVNGYTF

J: TRBJ1-5
size: once
D: NA
V: TRBV12-3/TRBV12-4
DNA: TGTGCCAGCAGCACCATCGGTCAGCCCCAGCGTTTT
CDR3: CASSTIGQPQRF

J: TRBJ2-2
size: NA
D: TRBD1
V: TRBV28
DNA: TGTGCCAGCAGTATCCCCCCCAGGGGGCTGGGGACCGGGGAGCTGTTTTTT
CDR3: CASSIPPRGLGTGELFF

J: TRBJ2-5
size: NA
D: NA
V: TRBV7-8
DNA: TGTGCCAGCAGCTTAGTGCGGGCTGGGGAGACCCAGTACTTC
CDR3: CASSLVRAGETQYF

J: TRBJ2-2
size: few
D: NA
V: TRBV10-1
DNA: TGCGCCAGCAGGAAGGACCCGAACACCGGGGAGCTGTTTTTT
CDR3: CASRKDPNTGELFF

J: TRBJ2-7
size: few
D: TRBD1
V: TRBV11-2
DNA: TGTGCCAGCAGCTTAGATCCGTGGCAGGGGGTCAACGAGCAGTACTTC
CDR3: CASSLDPWQGVNEQYF

J: TRBJ2-6
size: few
D: TRBD2
V: TRBV3-1
DNA: TGTGCCAGCAGCCAGAGCTGGGGGGGGACCTCTGGGGCCAACGTCCTGACTTTC
CDR3: CASSQSWGGTSGANVLTF

J: TRBJ1-1
size: few
D: NA
V: TRBV6-6
DNA: TGTGCCAGCAGTTACCTAGATGAAGCTTTCTTT
CDR3: CASSYLDEAFF

J: TRBJ2-1
size: few
D: NA
V: TRBV2
DNA: TGTGCCAGCAGTGTTTGGGGTGAGAATGAGCAGTTCTTC
CDR3: CASSVWGENEQFF

J: TRBJ2-1
size: few
D: NA
V: TRBV20-1
DNA: TGCAGTGCCCGCAAGGACAGAAACTACAATGAGCAGTTCTTC
CDR3: CSARKDRNYNEQFF